This T cell receptor beta chain was recorded in a study of T cell changes during pregnancy in multiple sclerosis. CDR3 length: 15 residues. The V gene's germline CDR1 is SGHTA and CDR2 FQGTGA. The V and J ends lost 2 bases and 0 bases respectively, with 5 bases between them. Assay: immunoSEQ multiplex PCR; the TCRdb copy retains only in-frame clones and omits some. The sample yields roughly 22,000 clones, 88% seen once. The source was CD4+ T cells from peripheral blood mononuclear cells, collected in the first trimester of pregnancy. The V call is TRBV7-3, the J call TRBJ1-6; D remains ambiguous. This sequence originates from a female donor in good health, enrolled as a control in a pregnancy study. Here the CDR3 DNA reads TGTGCCAGCAGCTTATCGAGCTCCTATAATTCACCCCTCCACTTT. This translates into CASSLSSSYNSPLHF.